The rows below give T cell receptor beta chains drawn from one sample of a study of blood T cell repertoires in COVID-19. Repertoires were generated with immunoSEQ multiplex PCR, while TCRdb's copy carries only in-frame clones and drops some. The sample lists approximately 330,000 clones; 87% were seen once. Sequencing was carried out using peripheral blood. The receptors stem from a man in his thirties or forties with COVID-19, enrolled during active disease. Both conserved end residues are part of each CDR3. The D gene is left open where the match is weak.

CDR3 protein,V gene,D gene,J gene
CASSRTGSRNEQFF,TRBV7-3,TRBD1,TRBJ2-1
CASSEVGTSAGNIQYF,TRBV18,TRBD2,TRBJ2-4
CASSLGGQVNTEAFF,TRBV7-3,NA,TRBJ1-1
CASSPGVNSNQPQHF,TRBV5-1,NA,TRBJ1-5
CASSQLQSAGDNTGELFF,TRBV7-9,TRBD2,TRBJ2-2
CASSSPEPGQYF,TRBV7-9,NA,TRBJ2-3
CASSVNPGGTDTQYF,TRBV9,NA,TRBJ2-3
CASTIIGGRGYGYTF,TRBV6-5,NA,TRBJ1-2
CSVDRDKAGELFF,TRBV29-1,NA,TRBJ2-2
CASIMWAQETQYF,TRBV6-5,NA,TRBJ2-5
CASSLGVGRETQYF,TRBV5-1,NA,TRBJ2-5
CASSSRGRGYTQPQHF,TRBV5-8,NA,TRBJ1-5
CASSKNPTGLNSPLHF,TRBV18,TRBD1,TRBJ1-6
CAISVGTGASVNYGYTF,TRBV10-3,TRBD1,TRBJ1-2
CASSLVSGETQYF,TRBV7-2,NA,TRBJ2-5
CASSPGQGHGYTF,TRBV12-3/TRBV12-4,TRBD1,TRBJ1-2
CSASASTDTQYF,TRBV20-1,NA,TRBJ2-3
CASSPPTPAGGRNEQFF,TRBV4-1,TRBD2,TRBJ2-1
CASSVVDTDNEQFF,TRBV9,NA,TRBJ2-1
CASSTGGPRDTIYF,TRBV6-5,TRBD1,TRBJ1-3
CASSREGVGQDKEAFF,TRBV7-9,TRBD1,TRBJ1-1
CSASMVAGGETQYF,TRBV20-1,TRBD2,TRBJ2-5